Below are 6 T cell receptor beta chains sequenced from a single sample in a study of T cell responses to AZD1222 COVID-19 vaccine. Only in-frame clones appear in the TCRdb table, and some are missing; sequencing was by immunoSEQ multiplex PCR. The data contain more than 70,000 clones, 85% to 95% of them singletons. Sample: peripheral blood, taken 28 days after the second AZD1222 dose. The source is an adult who received the AZD1222 COVID-19 vaccine.

This clone occurred a few times. J is TRBJ2-2 and V is TRBV11-2; D might be TRBD1 or TRBD2, each matching 5 bases. This CDR3 has 14 amino acids. Looked up from germline, CDR1 is SGHAT and CDR2 is FQNNGV. The V end was cut by 7 bases, the J end by 5 bases, with 14 bases between. CDR3 amino acids: CASTNNWGTGELFF. As DNA, the CDR3 is TGTGCCAGCACCAACAATTGGGGGACCGGGGAGCTGTTTTTT. Full variable domain (outside the CDR3, taken from reference TRBV11-2 and TRBJ2-2): EAGVAQSPRYKIIEKRQSVAFWCNPISGHATLYWYQQILGQGPKLLIQFQNNGVVDDSQLPKDRFSAERLKGVDSTLKIQPAKLEDSAVYLCASTNNWGTGELFFGEGSRLTVL.

This rearrangement joins TRBV5-1 to TRBJ2-7; a possible D gene is TRBD2 (5 bases). With 1 base removed from V and 5 bases from J, the gap between germline ends came to 22 bases. The V gene's germline CDR1 is SGHRS and CDR2 YFSETQ. The CDR3 is 17 amino acids. In DNA, the CDR3 is TGCGCCAGCAGCTTGAGACGGGAAAACCCCCTCCGGGACGAGCAGTACTTC. Translated, it gives CASSLRRENPLRDEQYF.

J is TRBJ2-2 and V is TRBV5-1; 8 nucleotides agree with TRBD1. Trimming cost V 2 bases and J 5 bases; bases outside gene matches: 8. The length of the CDR3 is 16 residues. Germline lookup yields CDR1 SGHRS and CDR2 YFSETQ. The CDR3 sequence is CASSLIQGGLTGELFF. The DNA of the CDR3 is TGCGCCAGCAGCTTAATACAGGGGGGTCTGACCGGGGAGCTGTTTTTT.

This sequence joins TRBV2 and TRBJ1-1; 10 bases match TRBD1. Germline CDR1 and CDR2: SNHLY and FYNNEI. The CDR3 has 15 amino acids. V shed 3 bases, J shed 2 bases, and the junction held 3 bases outside the gene matches. The CDR3, as DNA: TGTGCCAGCAGTGAGAGGGACAGGGGTAACACTGAAGCTTTCTTT. Its protein is CASSERDRGNTEAFF.

Comment on this clone: Other DNA sequences of this sample code for an identical CDR3. The rearrangement joins TRBV6-5 to TRBJ1-5; D remains ambiguous. V was cut by 2 bases and J by 0 bases, with 2 bases left in between. Per the germline V gene, CDR1 is MNHEY and CDR2 is SVGAGI. The CDR3 length is 13 residues. Here the CDR3 DNA reads TGTGCCAGCAGTTACGATAGCAATCAGCCCCAGCATTTT. Amino acids: CASSYDSNQPQHF.

The chain carries TRBV7-2 and TRBJ2-2, with 7 bases matching TRBD1. CDR3 size: 14 residues. CDR1 is SGHTA, CDR2 FQGNSA, per germline. Trimming removed 5 bases from V and 6 bases from J; junction bases left unmatched: 6. The CDR3 nucleotides read TGTGCCAGCAGCGGGGACAGTCTGGCCGGGGAGCTGTTTTTT. Its translation is CASSGDSLAGELFF.